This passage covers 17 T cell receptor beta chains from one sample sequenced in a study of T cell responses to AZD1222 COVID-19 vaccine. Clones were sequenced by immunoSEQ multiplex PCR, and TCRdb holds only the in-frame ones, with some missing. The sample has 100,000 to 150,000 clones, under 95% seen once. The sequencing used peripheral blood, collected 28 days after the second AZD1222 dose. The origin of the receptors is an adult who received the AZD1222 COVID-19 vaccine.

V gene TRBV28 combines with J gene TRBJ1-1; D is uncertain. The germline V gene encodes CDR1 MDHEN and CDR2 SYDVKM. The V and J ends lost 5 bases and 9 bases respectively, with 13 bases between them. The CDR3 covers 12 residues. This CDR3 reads CASSDPGEKAFF. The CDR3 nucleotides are TGTGCCAGCAGTGATCCTGGGGAGAAAGCTTTCTTT.

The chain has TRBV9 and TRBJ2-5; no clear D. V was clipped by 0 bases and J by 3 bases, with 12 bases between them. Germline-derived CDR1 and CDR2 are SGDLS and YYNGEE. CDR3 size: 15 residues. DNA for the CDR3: TGTGCCAGCAGCGTAGATTGGCAGTCAGAAGAGACCCAGTACTTC. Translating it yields CASSVDWQSEETQYF. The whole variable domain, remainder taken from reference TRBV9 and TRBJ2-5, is DSGVTQTPKHLITATGQRVTLRCSPRSGDLSVYWYQQSLDQGLQFLIQYYNGEERAKGNILERFSAQQFPDLHSELNLSSLELGDSALYFCASSVDWQSEETQYFGPGTRLLVL.

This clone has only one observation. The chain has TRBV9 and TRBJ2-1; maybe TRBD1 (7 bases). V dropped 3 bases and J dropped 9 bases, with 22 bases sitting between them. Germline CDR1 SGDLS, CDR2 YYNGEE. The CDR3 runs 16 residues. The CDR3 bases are TGTGCCAGCAGCGGATTGGGGGGACAGTTTTTCGGTGAGCAGTTCTTC. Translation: CASSGLGGQFFGEQFF.

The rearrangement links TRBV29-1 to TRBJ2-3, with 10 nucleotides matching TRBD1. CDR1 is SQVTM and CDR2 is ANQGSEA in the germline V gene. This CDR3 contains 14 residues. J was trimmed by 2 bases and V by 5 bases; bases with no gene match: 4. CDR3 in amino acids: CSVRDRGITDTQYF. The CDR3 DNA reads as TGCAGCGTTCGGGACAGGGGAATCACAGATACGCAGTATTTT.

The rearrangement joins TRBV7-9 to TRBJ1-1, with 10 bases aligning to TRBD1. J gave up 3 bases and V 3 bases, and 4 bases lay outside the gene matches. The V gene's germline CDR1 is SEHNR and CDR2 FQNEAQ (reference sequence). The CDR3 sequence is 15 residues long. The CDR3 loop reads CASSLGQGSYTEAFF. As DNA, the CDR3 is TGTGCCAGCAGCTTGGGACAGGGGTCATACACTGAAGCTTTCTTT.

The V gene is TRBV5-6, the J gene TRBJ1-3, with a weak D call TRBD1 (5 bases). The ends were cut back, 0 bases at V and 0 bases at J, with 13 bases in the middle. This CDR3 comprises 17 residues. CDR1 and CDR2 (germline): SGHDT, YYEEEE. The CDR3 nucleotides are TGTGCCAGCAGCTTGGAAACAGGACATCGCTCTGGAAACACCATATATTTT. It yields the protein CASSLETGHRSGNTIYF.

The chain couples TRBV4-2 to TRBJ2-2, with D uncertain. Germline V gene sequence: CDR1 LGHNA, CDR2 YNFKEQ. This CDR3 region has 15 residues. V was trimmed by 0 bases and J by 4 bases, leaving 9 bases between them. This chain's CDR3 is CASSQDRRSTGELFF. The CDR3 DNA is TGTGCCAGCAGCCAAGATCGCAGGAGCACCGGGGAGCTGTTTTTT.

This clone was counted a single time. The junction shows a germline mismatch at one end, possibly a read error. The DNA for the CDR3 is TGCGCCAGCAGCTTGGAAGGGACAGTGAATTGGGACGGGGACTTC. Translating it yields CASSLEGTVNWDGDF. This chain connects TRBV5-1 to TRBJ2-7, with 7 nucleotides matching TRBD1. Per the germline V gene, CDR1 is SGHRS and CDR2 is YFSETQ. The CDR3 runs 15 residues.

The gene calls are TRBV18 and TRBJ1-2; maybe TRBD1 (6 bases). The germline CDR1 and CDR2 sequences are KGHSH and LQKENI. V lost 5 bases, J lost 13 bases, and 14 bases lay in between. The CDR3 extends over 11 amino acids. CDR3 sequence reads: CASSTATGCTF. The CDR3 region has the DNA TGTGCCAGCTCAACAGCGACAGGTTGCACCTTC.

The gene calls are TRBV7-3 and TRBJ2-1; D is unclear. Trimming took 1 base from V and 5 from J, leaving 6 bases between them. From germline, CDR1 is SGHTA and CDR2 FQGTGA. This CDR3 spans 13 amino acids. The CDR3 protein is CASSLMLDNEQFF. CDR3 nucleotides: TGTGCCAGCAGCTTAATGCTCGACAATGAGCAGTTCTTC.

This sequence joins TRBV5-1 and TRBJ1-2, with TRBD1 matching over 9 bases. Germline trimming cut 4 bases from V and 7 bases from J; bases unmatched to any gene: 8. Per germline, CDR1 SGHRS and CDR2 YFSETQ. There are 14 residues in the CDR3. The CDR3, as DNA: TGCGCCAGCAGCACCGGACAGGGGATGGGTGGCTACACCTTC. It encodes CASSTGQGMGGYTF.

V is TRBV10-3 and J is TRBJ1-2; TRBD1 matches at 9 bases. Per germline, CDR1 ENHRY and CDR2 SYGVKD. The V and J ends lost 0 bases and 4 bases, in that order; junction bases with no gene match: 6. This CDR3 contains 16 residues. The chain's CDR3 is CAISESRTGGFYGYTF. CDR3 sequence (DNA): TGTGCCATCAGTGAGTCGCGTACAGGGGGCTTCTATGGCTACACCTTC.

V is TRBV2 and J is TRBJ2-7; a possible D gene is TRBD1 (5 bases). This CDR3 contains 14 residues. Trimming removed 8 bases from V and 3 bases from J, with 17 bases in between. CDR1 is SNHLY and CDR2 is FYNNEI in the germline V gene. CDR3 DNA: TGTGCCAGCCGAGTGACAGACGCCAGCTACGAGCAGTACTTC. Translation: CASRVTDASYEQYF.

The CDR3 protein is CASSHSRPFRDRRLEQYF. The CDR3 region has the DNA TGTGCCAGTAGTCACTCCCGACCTTTCCGGGACAGGCGGCTCGAGCAGTACTTC. The V and J genes are TRBV19 and TRBJ2-7; 8 nucleotides agree with TRBD1. CDR3 length: 18 amino acids. V shed 5 bases, J shed 6 bases, and the junction held 21 bases outside the gene matches. Germline V gene sequence: CDR1 LNHDA, CDR2 SQIVND (reference sequence).

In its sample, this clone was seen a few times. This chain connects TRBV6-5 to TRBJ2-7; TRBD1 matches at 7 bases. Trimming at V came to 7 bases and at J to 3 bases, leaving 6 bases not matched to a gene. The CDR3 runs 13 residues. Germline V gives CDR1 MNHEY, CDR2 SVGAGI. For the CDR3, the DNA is TGTGCCAGCACGATCAGGGGGTACTACGAGCAGTACTTC. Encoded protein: CASTIRGYYEQYF.

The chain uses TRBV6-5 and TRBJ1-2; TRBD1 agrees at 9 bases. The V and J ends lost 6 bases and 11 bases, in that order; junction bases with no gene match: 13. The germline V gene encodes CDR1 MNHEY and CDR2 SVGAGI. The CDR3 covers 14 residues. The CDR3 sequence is CASRGHDRGYFYTF. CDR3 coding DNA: TGTGCCAGCAGGGGTCACGACAGGGGGTATTTTTACACCTTC.

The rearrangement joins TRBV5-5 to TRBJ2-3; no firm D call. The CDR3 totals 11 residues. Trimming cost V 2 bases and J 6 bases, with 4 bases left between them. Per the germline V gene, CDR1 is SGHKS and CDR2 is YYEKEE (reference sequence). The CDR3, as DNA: TGTGCCAGCAGCTTTCGGGATACGCAGTATTTT. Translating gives CASSFRDTQYF.